The 30 T cell receptor beta chains below come from one sample, sequenced in a study of CD8 T cells in Susac syndrome (dated by TCRdb to between 2019 and 2020). The receptor library was made with the immunoSEQ multiplex PCR assay. RNA was extracted using the RNeasy kit, and roughly 0.5 to 1 ug of the RNA was reverse transcribed with random hexamers. TCRdb ran its own pipeline on the public reads, namely fastp trimming at Q25 and MiXCR clone calling, and kept in-frame beta chains. For every CDR3 protein sequence, its rows merge into one entry that carries the most common genes and DNA. The sample table holds around 300,000 distinct CDR3 sequences, of which about 91% were seen once. More than 0.06% of the sample is held by the ten biggest clonotypes. Sequenced input: CD4+ T cells from PBMCs. The receptors derive from a human donor with multiple sclerosis.

V and J are TRBV7-9 and TRBJ1-3; D remains ambiguous. The germline V and J ends were trimmed by 8 bases and 2 bases, with 10 bases remaining between them. CDR1 is SEHNR, CDR2 FQNEAQ, per germline (reference sequence). CDR3 size: 13 residues. CDR3 in amino acids: CASGSVAGNTIYF. The CDR3 nucleotides read TGTGCCAGCGGTTCGGTGGCTGGAAACACCATATATTTT.

This clonotype was detected only a few times. V gene TRBV20-1 combines with J gene TRBJ2-2, with 10 bases aligning to TRBD1. CDR1 and CDR2 (germline): DFQATT, SNEGSKA (reference sequence). The CDR3 contains 16 residues. The trim removed 6 bases at V and 6 bases at J, leaving 13 bases unmatched. The DNA of the CDR3 is TGCAGTGCCTCAAGATCCGGGACAGGGGCGTCCGGGGAGCTGTTTTTT. Its protein product is CSASRSGTGASGELFF.

The chain has TRBV10-3 and TRBJ1-1; TRBD1 agrees at 7 bases. This CDR3 has 14 amino acids. CDR1 and CDR2 (germline): ENHRY, SYGVKD. The trim removed 11 bases at V and 0 bases at J, leaving 9 bases unmatched. The CDR3: CAARTGGLNTEAFF. The CDR3 DNA is TGTGCCGCGAGGACAGGTGGGTTGAACACTGAAGCTTTCTTT.

This rearrangement joins TRBV18 to TRBJ2-3; D gene ambiguous. CDR3 length: 14 amino acids. The germline V gene has CDR1 KGHSH and CDR2 LQKENI. V was shortened by 4 bases and J by 2 bases, with 10 bases between the two germline ends. This chain's CDR3 is CASSLSYTTDTQYF. In DNA, the CDR3 is TGTGCCAGCTCACTGTCCTACACCACAGATACGCAGTATTTT.

As for this clonotype: One junction end disagrees with the germline gene, perhaps due to a read error. The V call is TRBV7-7, the J call TRBJ2-5, with a possible D match to TRBD2 (5 bases). Per the germline V gene, CDR1 is SSHAT and CDR2 is FNYEAQ (reference sequence). The CDR3 spans 15 residues. Written as DNA, the CDR3 is TGTGCTAGCAGCTTAAATAACGGACTCCAAGAGACCCAGTACTTC. Its protein is CASSLNNGLQETQYF. Variable domain in full (rest from reference TRBV7-7 and TRBJ2-5): GAGVSQSPRYKVTKRGQDVTLRCDPISSHATLYWYQQALGQGPEFLTYFNYEAQPDKSGLPSDRFSAERPEGSISTLTIQRTEQRDSAMYRCASSLNNGLQETQYFGPGTRLLVL.

The chain joins TRBV19 to TRBJ2-5; the match to TRBD1 covers 10 bases. The CDR3 extends over 15 amino acids. Germline V gives CDR1 LNHDA, CDR2 SQIVND (reference sequence). V gave up 9 bases and J gave up 1 base; unmatched junction bases: 8. In DNA form, the CDR3 reads TGTGCCAGCTCCGGGACAGGGGCCTCCCAAGAGACCCAGTACTTC. It encodes CASSGTGASQETQYF.

V gene TRBV29-1 combines with J gene TRBJ2-5; 11 bases are a match to TRBD2. Looked up from germline, CDR1 is SQVTM and CDR2 is ANQGSEA. This CDR3 has 16 residues. V gave up 4 bases and J gave up 6 bases; unmatched junction bases: 13. The CDR3 protein is CSVGSGALAGVQTQYF. For the CDR3, the DNA is TGCAGCGTTGGATCAGGAGCACTAGCGGGAGTGCAGACCCAGTACTTC.

The chain joins TRBV7-9 to TRBJ2-3; 7 nucleotides agree with TRBD1. The CDR3 consists of 14 residues. After removal of 3 bases from V and 3 bases from J, the junction contained 3 bases not matched to a gene. Germline-derived CDR1 and CDR2 are SEHNR and FQNEAQ (reference sequence). The CDR3, as DNA: TGTGCCAGCAGCTTCCCAGGGGGTACAGATACGCAGTATTTT. This gives the protein CASSFPGGTDTQYF.

The DNA of the CDR3 is TGCGCCAGCAGCCTCAGGGACGGAGCCTACGAGCAGTACTTC. Protein product: CASSLRDGAYEQYF. V is TRBV5-1 and J is TRBJ2-7; either TRBD1 or TRBD2 may supply D (5 bases each). CDR1 is SGHRS and CDR2 is YFSETQ in the germline V gene. The CDR3 contains 14 residues. Trimming removed 4 bases at V and 2 bases at J, with 13 bases between.

The gene calls are TRBV5-4 and TRBJ2-5; tentative D call: TRBD1 (6 bases). CDR1 is SGHNT, CDR2 YYREEE, per germline (reference sequence). The CDR3 length is 14 residues. Trimming shortened V by 1 base and J by 4 bases, and 11 bases separated the two germline ends. CDR3 in amino acids: CASSLMGASETQYF. CDR3 DNA sequence: TGTGCCAGCAGCTTGATGGGGGCATCAGAGACCCAGTACTTC.

The chain couples TRBV19 to TRBJ2-1; tentative D call: TRBD1 (5 bases). Trimming left V 9 bases short and J 5 bases short, with 11 bases between. The CDR3 is 12 residues long. Germline CDR1 reads LNHDA; CDR2 reads SQIVND (reference sequence). For the CDR3, the DNA is TGTGCCAGCCAGGGTATAAACAATGAGCAGTTCTTC. Amino acid sequence: CASQGINNEQFF. The full variable domain, its missing parts supplied by reference TRBV19 and TRBJ2-1, is DGGITQSPKYLFRKEGQNVTLSCEQNLNHDAMYWYRQDPGQGLRLIYYSQIVNDFQKGDIAEGYSVSREKKESFPLTVTSAQKNPTAFYLCASQGINNEQFFGPGTRLTVL.

The J gene is TRBJ2-2, the V gene TRBV7-8; D remains unclear. The CDR3 totals 15 residues. Germline CDR1 and CDR2: SGHVS and FQNEAQ. Trimming pared 0 bases from V and 6 bases from J, leaving 11 bases between. Here the CDR3 reads CASSLAHDLAGELFF. DNA of the CDR3: TGTGCCAGCAGCTTAGCACATGATCTAGCCGGGGAGCTGTTTTTT.

A remark on this clonotype: One junction end does not reproduce the germline sequence, and a read error may be involved. The CDR3 spells CASSLGGTSEETQYF. CDR3 coding DNA: TGTGCTAGCAGCTTAGGGGGGACGTCCGAAGAGACCCAGTACTTC. The chain is built from TRBV7-7 and TRBJ2-5, with D perhaps being TRBD1 or TRBD2 (6 bases each). CDR1 SSHAT and CDR2 FNYEAQ come from the germline V gene (reference sequence). The CDR3 sequence is 15 residues long.

V and J are TRBV9 and TRBJ2-2; 8 nucleotides match TRBD2. Germline CDR1 is SGDLS and CDR2 is YYNGEE. V gave up 2 bases and J gave up 2 bases; unmatched junction bases: 5. The CDR3 loop spans 16 amino acids. The CDR3 loop reads CASSVSGGDNTGELFF. The CDR3 bases are TGTGCCAGCAGCGTGAGCGGGGGAGACAACACCGGGGAGCTGTTTTTT.

The V gene is TRBV13, the J gene TRBJ1-5; no clear D gene. Germline-derived CDR1 and CDR2 are PRHDT and FYEKMQ (reference sequence). Trimming pared 2 bases from V and 7 bases from J, leaving 6 bases between. CDR3 length equals 12 residues. CDR3: CASSLFRQPQHF. DNA for the CDR3: TGTGCCAGCAGCTTATTCCGCCAGCCCCAGCATTTT.

The chain is built from TRBV20-1 and TRBJ2-3, with 15 bases identical to TRBD2. The CDR3 totals 16 residues. The J segment lost 3 bases and the V segment lost 5 bases, leaving 6 bases of the junction unmatched. Germline CDR1 DFQATT, CDR2 SNEGSKA (reference sequence). CDR3 bases: TGCAGTGCTCCGGGACTAGCGGGAGGCGGGACAGATACGCAGTATTTT. Residues: CSAPGLAGGGTDTQYF.

The chain combines TRBV9 with TRBJ1-2, with D possibly matching TRBD1 (5 bases). The CDR3 loop spans 14 amino acids. The V and J ends lost 0 bases and 8 bases respectively, with 14 bases between them. Germline CDR1 SGDLS, CDR2 YYNGEE. The CDR3 loop is CASSVEAGRGGYTF. The CDR3 DNA sequence: TGTGCCAGCAGCGTAGAGGCAGGCCGGGGGGGCTACACCTTC.

The chain recombines TRBV6-1 with TRBJ2-4; D is possibly TRBD1 (8 bases). The CDR3 is 19 amino acids. Trimming took off 8 bases at V and 3 bases at J, with 29 bases between the two ends. Germline values: CDR1 MNHNS, CDR2 SASEGT. The CDR3 here is CASSRGTGGREEVKNIQYF. The CDR3 DNA reads as TGTGCCAGCTCACGGGGAACAGGGGGTCGGGAGGAAGTCAAAAACATTCAGTACTTC.

The rearrangement links TRBV29-1 to TRBJ1-2, with unresolved D. V lost 4 bases and J lost 4, with 16 bases in between. Germline V gene data show CDR1 as SQVTM and CDR2 as ANQGSEA. There are 14 residues in the CDR3. CDR3 region: CSVGGNLGLYGYTF. The DNA of the CDR3 is TGCAGCGTTGGTGGCAATCTGGGCCTCTATGGCTACACCTTC.

The V and J genes are TRBV25-1 and TRBJ1-2; 7 nucleotides line up with TRBD1. This CDR3 has 15 residues. CDR1 is MGHDK, CDR2 SYGVNS, per germline. Losses at the gene ends were 2 bases for V and 0 bases for J; bases not matched to a gene: 3. CDR3 DNA: TGTGCCAGCAGTGAACCGGGGACAGCTAACTATGGCTACACCTTC. Encoded protein: CASSEPGTANYGYTF.

The chain employs TRBV3-1 and TRBJ1-2, with a tentative D call TRBD1 (5 bases). V lost 4 bases and J 7 bases, leaving 7 bases between the germline ends. This CDR3 contains 11 residues. Germline V gene sequence: CDR1 LGHDT, CDR2 YNNKEL (reference sequence). Here the CDR3 reads CASSRDGGYTF. The CDR3 nucleotides read TGTGCCAGCAGCCGGGACGGTGGCTACACCTTC.

The V and J genes are TRBV7-9 and TRBJ1-6; D call uncertain. From germline, CDR1 is SEHNR and CDR2 FQNEAQ (reference sequence). V was clipped by 7 bases and J by 7 bases, with 14 bases between them. The CDR3 runs to 14 residues. This CDR3 reads CASIGSSGNSPLHF. Written as DNA, the CDR3 is TGTGCCAGCATCGGGTCGTCGGGGAATTCACCCCTCCACTTT.

The V call is TRBV7-2, the J call TRBJ1-2; D gene unclear. V was cut by 1 base and J by 7 bases, with 16 bases left in between. CDR1 SGHTA and CDR2 FQGNSA come from the germline V gene. The CDR3 consists of 15 residues. The CDR3: CASSLEASEKSGYTF. The CDR3 DNA reads as TGTGCCAGCAGCTTAGAGGCCAGTGAGAAATCTGGCTACACCTTC.

This chain uses TRBV29-1 with TRBJ2-1, with a tentative D call TRBD2 (5 bases). Germline CDR1 and CDR2: SQVTM and ANQGSEA. This CDR3 contains 14 residues. Trimming removed 5 bases at V and 8 bases at J, with 19 bases between. CDR3 region: CSVSYGNLRDEQFF. Here the CDR3 DNA reads TGCAGCGTTAGTTACGGGAACCTCCGGGATGAGCAGTTCTTC.

The CDR3 DNA is TGCAGTGCTAGTCCCAGGGCAGATACGCAGTATTTT. It encodes CSASPRADTQYF. This rearrangement joins TRBV20-1 to TRBJ2-3, with D perhaps matching TRBD1 (5 bases). CDR3 size: 12 residues. V gave up 3 bases and J gave up 4 bases, with 8 bases separating them. CDR1 and CDR2 (germline): DFQATT, SNEGSKA (reference sequence).

This chain joins TRBV7-9 and TRBJ2-2, with 9 nucleotides matching TRBD1. This CDR3 region has 17 residues. Germline V gene data show CDR1 as SEHNR and CDR2 as FQNEAQ (reference sequence). V lost 4 bases to trimming and J lost 5 bases; unmatched junction nucleotides: 11. CDR3 bases: TGTGCCAGCAGCTCTTCGTTCCACAGGGGGCGGACCGGGGAGCTGTTTTTT. It yields the protein CASSSSFHRGRTGELFF.

This clonotype was seen repeatedly, ten times or more. This chain links TRBV7-2 with TRBJ2-3, with D unresolved. This CDR3 has 11 residues. V gave up 3 bases and J gave up 5 bases, with 3 bases separating them. CDR1 and CDR2 (germline): SGHTA, FQGNSA. The CDR3 nucleotides are TGTGCCAGCAGCTTTGGAGATACGCAGTATTTT. Protein: CASSFGDTQYF. Combining the CDR3 with reference TRBV7-2 and TRBJ2-3 gives the whole variable domain GAGVSQSPSNKVTEKGKDVELRCDPISGHTALYWYRQSLGQGLEFLIYFQGNSAPDKSGLPSDRFSAERTGGSVSTLTIQRTQQEDSAVYLCASSFGDTQYFGPGTRLTVL.

The V gene is TRBV2, the J gene TRBJ2-5; D may match TRBD1 or TRBD2 (5 bases each). The CDR3 spans 13 residues. Trimming left V 7 bases short and J 9 bases short, with 18 bases between. Germline lookup yields CDR1 SNHLY and CDR2 FYNNEI. The CDR3: CASIEGFGQAQYF. The CDR3 nucleotides read TGTGCCAGCATTGAGGGGTTCGGGCAGGCCCAGTACTTC. Using reference TRBV2 and TRBJ2-5 for the parts outside the CDR3, the full variable domain is EPEVTQTPSHQVTQMGQEVILRCVPISNHLYFYWYRQILGQKVEFLVSFYNNEISEKSEIFDDQFSVERPDGSNFTLKIRSTKLEDSAMYFCASIEGFGQAQYFGPGTRLLVL.

This sequence joins TRBV4-1 and TRBJ2-7, with TRBD1 as a possible D gene (6 bases). The ends were cut back, 1 base at V and 2 bases at J, with 15 bases in the middle. Germline V gene data show CDR1 as MGHRA and CDR2 as YSYEKL. The CDR3 extends over 16 amino acids. The CDR3 DNA follows: TGCGCCAGCAGCCAAGTTAGTAGGACAGCGGCCTACGAGCAGTACTTC. Its translation is CASSQVSRTAAYEQYF.

The chain employs TRBV6-4 and TRBJ2-3; D remains unclear. V dropped 2 bases and J dropped 8 bases, with 2 bases sitting between them. The CDR3 consists of 10 residues. Per germline, CDR1 MRHNA and CDR2 SNTAGT. As DNA, the CDR3 is TGTGCCAGCAGTGACAGTACGCAGTATTTT. Translation gives CASSDSTQYF.